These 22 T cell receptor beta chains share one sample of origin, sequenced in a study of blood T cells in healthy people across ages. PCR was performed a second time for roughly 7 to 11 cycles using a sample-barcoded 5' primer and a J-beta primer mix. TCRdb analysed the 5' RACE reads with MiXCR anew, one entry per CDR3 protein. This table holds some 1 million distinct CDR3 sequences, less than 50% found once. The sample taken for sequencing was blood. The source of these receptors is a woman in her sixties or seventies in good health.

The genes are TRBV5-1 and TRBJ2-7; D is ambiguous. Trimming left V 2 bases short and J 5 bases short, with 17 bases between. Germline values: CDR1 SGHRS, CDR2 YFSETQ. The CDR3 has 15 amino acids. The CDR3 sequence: CASSFEPLVPNEQYF. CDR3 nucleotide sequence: TGCGCCAGCAGCTTTGAACCCCTGGTACCTAACGAGCAGTACTTC.

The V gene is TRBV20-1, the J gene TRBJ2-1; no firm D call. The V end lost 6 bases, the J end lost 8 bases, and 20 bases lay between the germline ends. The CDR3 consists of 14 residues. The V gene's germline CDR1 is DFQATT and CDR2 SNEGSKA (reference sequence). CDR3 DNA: TGCAGTGCAACCGGGCCTCCGCTAAGCGATGAGCAGTTCTTC. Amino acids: CSATGPPLSDEQFF.

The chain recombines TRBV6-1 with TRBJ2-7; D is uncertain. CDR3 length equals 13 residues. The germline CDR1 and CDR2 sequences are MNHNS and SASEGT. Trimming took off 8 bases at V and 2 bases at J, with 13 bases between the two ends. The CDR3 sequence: CASGSRSTYEQYF. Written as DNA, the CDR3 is TGTGCCAGCGGATCACGGTCGACCTACGAGCAGTACTTC.

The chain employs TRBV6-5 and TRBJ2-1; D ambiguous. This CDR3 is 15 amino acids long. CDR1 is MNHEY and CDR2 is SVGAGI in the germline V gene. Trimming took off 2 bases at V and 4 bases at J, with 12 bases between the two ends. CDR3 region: CASSYTLAAYNEQFF. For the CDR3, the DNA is TGTGCCAGCAGTTACACATTAGCAGCTTACAATGAGCAGTTCTTC.

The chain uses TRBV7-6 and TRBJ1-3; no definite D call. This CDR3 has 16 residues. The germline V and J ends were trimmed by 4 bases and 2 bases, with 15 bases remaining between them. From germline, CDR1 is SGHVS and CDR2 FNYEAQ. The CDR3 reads CASSWRQAAAGNTIYF. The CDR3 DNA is TGTGCCAGCAGCTGGAGGCAGGCGGCTGCTGGAAACACCATATATTTT.

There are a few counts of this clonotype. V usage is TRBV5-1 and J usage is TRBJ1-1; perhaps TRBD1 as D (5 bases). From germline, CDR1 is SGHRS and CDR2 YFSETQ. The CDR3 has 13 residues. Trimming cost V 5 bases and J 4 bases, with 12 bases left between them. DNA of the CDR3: TGCGCCAGCAGGACAGCAACCTTCACTGAAGCTTTCTTT. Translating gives CASRTATFTEAFF.

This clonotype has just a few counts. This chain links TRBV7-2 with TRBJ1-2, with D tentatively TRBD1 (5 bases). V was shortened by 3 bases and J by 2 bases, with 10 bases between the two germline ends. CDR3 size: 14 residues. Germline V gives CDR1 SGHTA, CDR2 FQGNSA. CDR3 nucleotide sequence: TGTGCCAGCAGCTTCGGGGGACCCAACTATGGCTACACCTTC. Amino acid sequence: CASSFGGPNYGYTF.

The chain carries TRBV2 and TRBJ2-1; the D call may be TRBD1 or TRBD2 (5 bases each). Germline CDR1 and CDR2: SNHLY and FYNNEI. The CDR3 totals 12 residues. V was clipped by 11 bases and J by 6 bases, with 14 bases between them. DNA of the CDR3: TGTGCCGGGGACGGGGAACGCAATGAGCAGTTCTTC. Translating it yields CAGDGERNEQFF.

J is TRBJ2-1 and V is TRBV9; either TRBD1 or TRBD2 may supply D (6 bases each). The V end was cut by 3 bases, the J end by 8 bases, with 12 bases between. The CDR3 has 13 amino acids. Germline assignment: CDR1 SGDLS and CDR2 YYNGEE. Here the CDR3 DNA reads TGTGCCAGCAGCGAGAGGGGGGAAGATGAGCAGTTCTTC. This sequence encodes CASSERGEDEQFF. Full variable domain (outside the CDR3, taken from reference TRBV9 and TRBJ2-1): DSGVTQTPKHLITATGQRVTLRCSPRSGDLSVYWYQQSLDQGLQFLIQYYNGEERAKGNILERFSAQQFPDLHSELNLSSLELGDSALYFCASSERGEDEQFFGPGTRLTVL.

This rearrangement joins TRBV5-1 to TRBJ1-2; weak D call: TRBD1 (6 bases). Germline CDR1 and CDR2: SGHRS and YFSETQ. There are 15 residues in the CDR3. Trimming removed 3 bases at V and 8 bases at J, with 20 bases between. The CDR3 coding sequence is TGCGCCAGCAGCTGGACAGCGAACCCCATGGAAGGCTACACCTTC. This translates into CASSWTANPMEGYTF.

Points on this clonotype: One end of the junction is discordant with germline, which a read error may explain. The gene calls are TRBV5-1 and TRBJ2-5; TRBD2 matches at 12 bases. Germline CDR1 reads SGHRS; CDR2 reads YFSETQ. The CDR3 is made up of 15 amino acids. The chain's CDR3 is CAGSLLTSGSETQYF. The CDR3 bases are TGCGCCGGCAGCTTGTTGACTAGCGGGAGTGAGACCCAGTACTTC.

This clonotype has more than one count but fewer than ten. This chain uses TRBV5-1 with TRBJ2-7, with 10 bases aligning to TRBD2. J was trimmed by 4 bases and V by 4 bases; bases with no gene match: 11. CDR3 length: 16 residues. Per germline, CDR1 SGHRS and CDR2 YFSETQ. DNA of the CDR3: TGCGCCAGCAGCCTCACCGCGACTAGCGGGTTATACGAGCAGTACTTC. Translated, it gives CASSLTATSGLYEQYF.

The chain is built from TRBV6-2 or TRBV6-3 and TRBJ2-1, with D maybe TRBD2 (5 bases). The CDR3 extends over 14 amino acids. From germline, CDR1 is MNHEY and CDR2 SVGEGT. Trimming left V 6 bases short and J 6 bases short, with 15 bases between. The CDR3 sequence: CASRKRELSNEQFF. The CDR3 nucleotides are TGTGCCAGCAGAAAGAGGGAGCTGTCCAATGAGCAGTTCTTC.

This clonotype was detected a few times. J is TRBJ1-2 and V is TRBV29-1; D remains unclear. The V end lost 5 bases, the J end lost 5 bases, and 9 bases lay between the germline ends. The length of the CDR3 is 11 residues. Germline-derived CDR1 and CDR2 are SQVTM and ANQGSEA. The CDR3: CSVTLGYGYTF. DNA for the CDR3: TGCAGCGTTACGTTGGGGTATGGCTACACCTTC.

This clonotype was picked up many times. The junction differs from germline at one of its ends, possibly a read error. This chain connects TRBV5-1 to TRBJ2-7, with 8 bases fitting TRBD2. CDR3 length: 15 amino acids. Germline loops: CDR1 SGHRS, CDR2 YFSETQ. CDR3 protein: CASSLEAGAPYEQYF. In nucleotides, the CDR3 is TGTGCCAGCAGCCTAGAAGCGGGAGCCCCCTACGAGCAGTACTTC.

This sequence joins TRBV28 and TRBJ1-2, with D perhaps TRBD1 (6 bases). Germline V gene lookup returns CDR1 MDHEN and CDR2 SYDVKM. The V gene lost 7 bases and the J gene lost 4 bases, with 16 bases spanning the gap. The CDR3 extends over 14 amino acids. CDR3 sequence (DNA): TGTGCCAGCACCTTTGGGGGGGGCGCCTATGGCTACACCTTC. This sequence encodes CASTFGGGAYGYTF.

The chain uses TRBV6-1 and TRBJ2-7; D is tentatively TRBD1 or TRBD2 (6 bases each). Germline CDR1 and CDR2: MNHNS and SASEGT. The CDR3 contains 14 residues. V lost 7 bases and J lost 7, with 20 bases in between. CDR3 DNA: TGTGCCAGCACCCGAGAGGGGGGAATAGGGGAGCAGTACTTC. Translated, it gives CASTREGGIGEQYF.

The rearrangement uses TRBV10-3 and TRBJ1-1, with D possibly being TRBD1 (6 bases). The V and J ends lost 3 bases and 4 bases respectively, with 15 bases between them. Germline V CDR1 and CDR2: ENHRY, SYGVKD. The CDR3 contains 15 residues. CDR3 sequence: CAISEGGGASTEAFF. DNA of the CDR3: TGTGCCATCAGTGAAGGAGGGGGGGCTAGCACTGAAGCTTTCTTT.

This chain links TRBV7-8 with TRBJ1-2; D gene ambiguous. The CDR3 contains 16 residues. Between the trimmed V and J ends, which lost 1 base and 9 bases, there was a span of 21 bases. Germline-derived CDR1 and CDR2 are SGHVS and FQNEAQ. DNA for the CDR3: TGTGCCAGCAGCTTAGAGCCCCCGACCGAGGGTTCGAGCTACACCTTC. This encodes CASSLEPPTEGSSYTF.

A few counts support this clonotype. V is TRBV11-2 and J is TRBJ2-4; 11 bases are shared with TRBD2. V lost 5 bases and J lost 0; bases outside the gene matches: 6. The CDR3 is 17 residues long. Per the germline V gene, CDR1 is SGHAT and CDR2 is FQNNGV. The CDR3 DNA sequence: TGTGCCAGCAGCGCCGGGACTAGCGGACTAGCCAAAAACATTCAGTACTTC. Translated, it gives CASSAGTSGLAKNIQYF.

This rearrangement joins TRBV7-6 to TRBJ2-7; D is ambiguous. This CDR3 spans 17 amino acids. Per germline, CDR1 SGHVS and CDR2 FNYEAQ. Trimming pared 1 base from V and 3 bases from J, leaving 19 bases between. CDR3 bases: TGTGCCAGCAGCTTAGAAGAGATCGGAAGCTCCTACTACGAGCAGTACTTC. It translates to CASSLEEIGSSYYEQYF.

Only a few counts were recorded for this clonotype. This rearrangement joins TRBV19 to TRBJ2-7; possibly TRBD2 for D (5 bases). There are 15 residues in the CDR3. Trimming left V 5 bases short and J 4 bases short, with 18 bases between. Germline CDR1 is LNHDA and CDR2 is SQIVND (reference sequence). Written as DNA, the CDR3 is TGTGCCAGTAGTCCCGGGATGGCGGGCTTGTACGAGCAGTACTTC. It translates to CASSPGMAGLYEQYF.